This T cell receptor (beta chain) stems from a study of response to subunit inactivated influenza vaccine. Study-wide points: Only a handful of new T cells, the authors suggested, are recruited with each seasonal influenza vaccination.

On this clonotype itself: Antigen specificity is unknown.

MiXCR, run by TCRdb on the RT-PCR reads, gives a single entry per CDR3 protein. The sample consists of around 600,000 distinct CDR3 sequences, approximately 11% of them appearing once. These data are also associated with another study on T cells expressing NK-cell markers. From that second work: 5'RACE template switching with UMIs generated TCR beta cDNA. With respect to HCMV, most of the eight sequenced donors were seropositive, and one was seronegative. The authors applied an anti-gamma-delta TCR antibody in several experiments, and it restricted sorting to alpha-beta TCR T cells. Researchers report these clonotypes also headed the CD3+CD56-NKG2C+ fraction in several donors.

Here the sequenced sample was PBMCs from blood, taken on the day of vaccination. The clonotype comes from a man aged 50-59 years who received an inactivated influenza vaccine.

DNA for the CDR3: TGTGCCAGCAGTTACCTAGGGGATGAGTCACCCCTCCACTTT. Protein product: CASSYLGDESPLHF. The chain has TRBV6-2 or TRBV6-3 and TRBJ1-6; a possible D gene is TRBD1 (5 bases). CDR3 size: 14 residues. Germline CDR1 MNHEY, CDR2 SVGEGT. The V and J ends lost 2 bases and 10 bases respectively, with 12 bases between them.